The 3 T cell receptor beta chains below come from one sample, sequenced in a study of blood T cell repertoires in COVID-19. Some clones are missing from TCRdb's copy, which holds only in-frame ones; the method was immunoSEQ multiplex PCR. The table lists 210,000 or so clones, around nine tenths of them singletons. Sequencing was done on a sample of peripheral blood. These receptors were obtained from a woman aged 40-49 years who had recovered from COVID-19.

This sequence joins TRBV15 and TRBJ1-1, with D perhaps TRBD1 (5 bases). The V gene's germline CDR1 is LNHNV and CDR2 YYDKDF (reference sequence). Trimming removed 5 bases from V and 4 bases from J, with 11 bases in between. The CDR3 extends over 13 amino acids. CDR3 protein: CATSPQVGTEAFF. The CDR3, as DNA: TGTGCCACCAGCCCACAGGTGGGCACTGAAGCTTTCTTT.

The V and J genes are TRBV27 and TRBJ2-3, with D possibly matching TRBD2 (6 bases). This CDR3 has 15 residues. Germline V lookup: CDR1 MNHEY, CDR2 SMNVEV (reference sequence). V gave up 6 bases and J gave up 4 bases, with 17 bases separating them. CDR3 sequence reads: CASSAVTGAPDTQYF. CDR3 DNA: TGTGCCAGCAGCGCCGTGACGGGAGCCCCAGATACGCAGTATTTT.

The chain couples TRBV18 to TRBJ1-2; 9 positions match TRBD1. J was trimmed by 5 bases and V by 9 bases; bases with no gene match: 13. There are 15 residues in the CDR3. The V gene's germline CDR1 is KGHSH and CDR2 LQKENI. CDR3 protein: CASSYPTDRGYGYTF. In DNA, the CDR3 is TGTGCCAGTTCCTACCCAACGGACAGGGGATATGGCTACACCTTC.